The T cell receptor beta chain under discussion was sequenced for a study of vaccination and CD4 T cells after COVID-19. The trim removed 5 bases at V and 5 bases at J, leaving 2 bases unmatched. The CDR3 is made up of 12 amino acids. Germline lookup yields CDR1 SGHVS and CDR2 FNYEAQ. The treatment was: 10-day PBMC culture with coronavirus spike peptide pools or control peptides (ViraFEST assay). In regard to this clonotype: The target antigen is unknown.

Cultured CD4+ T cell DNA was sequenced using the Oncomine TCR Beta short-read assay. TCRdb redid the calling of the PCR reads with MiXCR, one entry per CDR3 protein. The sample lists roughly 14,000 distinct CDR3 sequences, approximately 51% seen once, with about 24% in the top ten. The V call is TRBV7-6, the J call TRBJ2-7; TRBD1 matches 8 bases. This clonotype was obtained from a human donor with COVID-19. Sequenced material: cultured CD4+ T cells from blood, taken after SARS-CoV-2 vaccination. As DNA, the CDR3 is TGTGCCAGCAGCCTGGACAGGGACGAGCAGTACTTC. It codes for CASSLDRDEQYF.